The following is a T cell receptor beta chain sequence with its context. Its antigen is undetermined. This entry comes from a study of T cell responses to AZD1222 COVID-19 vaccine. Broader study findings: Reports indicate that nearly half of spike-specific TCRs are directed at unmutated variant regions. The peak T cell response came first, and repertoires were sampled only after it. Following two doses of AZD1222, Spike-specific TCR breadth and depth rose. There were vaccine-associated CD4 TCRs across spike, dominant at 160-218 and 743-854.

The assay was immunoSEQ multiplex PCR, and TCRdb's table has in-frame clones only and misses some. The sample includes some 150,000 clones, more than 85% of them seen just once. Trimming removed 3 bases at V and 7 bases at J, with 24 bases between. Germline V lookup: CDR1 GTSNPN, CDR2 SVGIG (reference sequence). This CDR3 is built from 16 residues. The receptor comes from an adult who received the AZD1222 COVID-19 vaccine. The source was peripheral blood, collected 28 days after the second AZD1222 dose. This rearrangement joins TRBV30 to TRBJ1-1, with a weak D call TRBD1 (6 bases). DNA of the CDR3: TGTGCCTGGAGGGCTCGGGGCTTCTCCTACAGGGATGAAGCTTTCTTT. Its translation: CAWRARGFSYRDEAFF.